This TCR beta chain was captured by sequencing in a study of control samples from healthy donors and cancer patients. Trimming removed 1 base from V and 9 bases from J; junction bases left unmatched: 7. The CDR3 has 16 amino acids. The V gene's germline CDR1 is MGHRA and CDR2 YSYEKL. Data came from immunoSEQ multiplex PCR; TCRdb stores just in-frame clones and leaves some out. The top ten hold around 6.4% of the sample, which has 400,000 to 450,000 clones, 90% seen once. The V and J genes are TRBV4-1 and TRBJ1-6, with 9 bases that match TRBD1. The sequencing sample was made of PBMCs. The source is a man aged 35 to 55 with head and neck cancer. The DNA of the CDR3 is TGCGCCAGCAGCCAAGCTCAAGGACAGGGGATTTCACCCCTCCACTTT. This gives the protein CASSQAQGQGISPLHF.